This note documents a single T cell receptor (beta chain) sequence. What it binds is not known. This sample was taken from a study of OX40 agonist ivuxolimab in advanced cancers. Overall study context: Those enrolled were approximately 83% male, with a mean age of around 60 years and ages from about 20 to 79. Three patients, one with hepatocellular carcinoma and two with cutaneous melanoma, achieved partial responses. Points from the study as a whole: At 0.1-3.0 mg/kg, partial responders had clonal expansion among the lowest observed.

Clones were read by immunoSEQ multiplex PCR, and TCRdb kept only the in-frame ones, dropping some. The repertoire holds about 88,000 clones, with roughly 85% as singletons. Drawing of blood for sampling happened at baseline, at cycle 4 day 1, and at cycle 7 day 1. There are 13 residues in the CDR3. CDR1 and CDR2 (germline): ENHRY, SYGVKD. The V segment lost 5 bases and the J segment 4 bases; nucleotides outside the gene matches: 4. The TCR sequence derives from an adult with an advanced solid tumor such as melanoma, head and neck, liver or kidney cancer. Sequenced here: CD4+ or CD8+ T cells sorted from blood, sampled in a trial of the OX40 agonist ivuxolimab. The V call is TRBV10-3, the J call TRBJ1-2, with 7 bases fitting TRBD1. CDR3 amino acids: CAISRDSGYGYTF. CDR3 DNA: TGTGCCATCAGTCGGGACAGCGGCTATGGCTACACCTTC.